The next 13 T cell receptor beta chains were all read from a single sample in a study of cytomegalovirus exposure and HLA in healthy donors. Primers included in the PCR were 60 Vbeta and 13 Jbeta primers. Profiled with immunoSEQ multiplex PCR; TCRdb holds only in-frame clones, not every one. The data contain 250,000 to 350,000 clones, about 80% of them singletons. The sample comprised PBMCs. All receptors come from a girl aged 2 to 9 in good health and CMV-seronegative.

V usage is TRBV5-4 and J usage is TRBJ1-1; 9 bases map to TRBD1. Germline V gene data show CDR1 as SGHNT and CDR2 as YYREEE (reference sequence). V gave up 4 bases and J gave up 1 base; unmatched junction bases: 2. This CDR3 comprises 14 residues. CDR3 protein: CASSKDRGNTEAFF. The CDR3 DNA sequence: TGTGCCAGCAGCAAGGACAGGGGGAACACTGAAGCTTTCTTT.

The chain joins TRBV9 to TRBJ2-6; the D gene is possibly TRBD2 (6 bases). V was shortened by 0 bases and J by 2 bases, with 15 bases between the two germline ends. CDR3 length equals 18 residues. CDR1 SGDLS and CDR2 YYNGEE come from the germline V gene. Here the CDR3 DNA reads TGTGCCAGCAGCGTAGGTCCCAGCGGGTACGCTGGGGCCAACGTCCTGACTTTC. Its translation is CASSVGPSGYAGANVLTF.

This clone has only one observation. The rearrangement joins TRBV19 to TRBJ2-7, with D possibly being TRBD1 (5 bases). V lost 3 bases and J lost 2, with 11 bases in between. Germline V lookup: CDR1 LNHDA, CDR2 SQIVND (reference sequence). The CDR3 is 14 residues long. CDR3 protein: CASSMNQGAYEQYF. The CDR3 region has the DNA TGTGCCAGTAGTATGAATCAGGGTGCCTACGAGCAGTACTTC.

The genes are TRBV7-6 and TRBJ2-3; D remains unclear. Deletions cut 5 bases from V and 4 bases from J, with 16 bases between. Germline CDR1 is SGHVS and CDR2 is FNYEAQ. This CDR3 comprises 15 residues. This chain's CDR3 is CASSRGPAAPDTQYF. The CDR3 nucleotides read TGTGCCAGCAGCCGCGGCCCCGCCGCTCCAGATACGCAGTATTTT.

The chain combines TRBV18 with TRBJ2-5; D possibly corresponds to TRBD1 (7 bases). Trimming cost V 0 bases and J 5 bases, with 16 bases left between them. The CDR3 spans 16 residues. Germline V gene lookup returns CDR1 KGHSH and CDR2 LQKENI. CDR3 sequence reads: CASSPPEGAQWETQYF. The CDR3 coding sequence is TGTGCCAGCTCACCACCGGAGGGGGCGCAGTGGGAGACCCAGTACTTC.

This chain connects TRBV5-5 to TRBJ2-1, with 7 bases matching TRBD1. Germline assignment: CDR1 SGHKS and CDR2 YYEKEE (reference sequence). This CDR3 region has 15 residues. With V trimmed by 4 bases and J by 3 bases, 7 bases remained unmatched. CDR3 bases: TGTGCCAGCAGCACGGGACAGACGAACTACAATGAGCAGTTCTTC. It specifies CASSTGQTNYNEQFF.

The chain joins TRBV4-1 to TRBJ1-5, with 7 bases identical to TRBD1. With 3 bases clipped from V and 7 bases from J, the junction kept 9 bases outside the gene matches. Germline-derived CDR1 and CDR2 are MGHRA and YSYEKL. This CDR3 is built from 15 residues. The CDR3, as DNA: TGCGCCAGCAGCCAGGCCCGACAGGGTGGGCAGCCCCAGCATTTT. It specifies CASSQARQGGQPQHF.

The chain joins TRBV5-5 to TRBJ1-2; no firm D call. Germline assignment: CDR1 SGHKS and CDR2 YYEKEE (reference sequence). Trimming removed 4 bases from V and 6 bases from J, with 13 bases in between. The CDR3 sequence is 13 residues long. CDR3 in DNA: TGTGCCAGCAGCAGCAATGGCGGGAATGGCTACACCTTC. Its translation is CASSSNGGNGYTF. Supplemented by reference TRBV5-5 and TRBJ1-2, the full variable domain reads DAGVTQSPTHLIKTRGQQVTLRCSPISGHKSVSWYQQVLGQGPQFIFQYYEKEERGRGNFPDRFSARQFPNYSSELNVNALLLGDSALYLCASSSNGGNGYTFGSGTRLTVV.

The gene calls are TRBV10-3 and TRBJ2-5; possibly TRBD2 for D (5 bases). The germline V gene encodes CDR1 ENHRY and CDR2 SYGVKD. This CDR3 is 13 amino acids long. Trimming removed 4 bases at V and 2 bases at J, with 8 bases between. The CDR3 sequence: CAISVTGQETQYF. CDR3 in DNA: TGTGCCATCAGTGTAACGGGGCAAGAGACCCAGTACTTC.

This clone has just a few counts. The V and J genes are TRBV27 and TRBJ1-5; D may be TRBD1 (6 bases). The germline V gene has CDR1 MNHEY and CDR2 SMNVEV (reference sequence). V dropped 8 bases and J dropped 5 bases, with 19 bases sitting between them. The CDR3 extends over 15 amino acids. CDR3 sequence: CASRRGTGTHQPQHF. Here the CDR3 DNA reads TGTGCCAGCCGCAGAGGTACAGGGACACATCAGCCCCAGCATTTT.

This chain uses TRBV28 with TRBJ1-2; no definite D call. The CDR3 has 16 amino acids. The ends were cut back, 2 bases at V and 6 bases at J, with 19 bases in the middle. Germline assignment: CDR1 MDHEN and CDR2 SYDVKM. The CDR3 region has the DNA TGTGCCAGCAGTTTAACGAAATCCCCCTGGGAGAATGGCTACACCTTC. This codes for CASSLTKSPWENGYTF.

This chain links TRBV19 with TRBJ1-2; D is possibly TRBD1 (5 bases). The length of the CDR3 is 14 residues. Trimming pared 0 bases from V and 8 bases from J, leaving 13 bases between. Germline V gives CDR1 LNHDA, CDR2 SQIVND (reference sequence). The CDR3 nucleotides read TGTGCCAGTAGTATAGATGGCCAGGGCGGCGGCTACACCTTC. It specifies CASSIDGQGGGYTF.

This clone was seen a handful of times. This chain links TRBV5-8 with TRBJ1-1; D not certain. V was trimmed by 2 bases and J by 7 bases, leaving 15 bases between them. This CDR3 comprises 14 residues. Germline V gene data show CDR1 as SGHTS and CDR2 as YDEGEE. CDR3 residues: CASSFFGREDEAFF. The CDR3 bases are TGTGCCAGCAGCTTCTTCGGTCGAGAGGATGAAGCTTTCTTT.